The 26 T cell receptor beta chains listed next were all sequenced from one sample in a study of blood T cell repertoires in COVID-19. Measured with immunoSEQ multiplex PCR; TCRdb has only the in-frame clones, and not every one. The table has 200,000 to 250,000 clones, about 85% seen once. Sequencing was carried out using peripheral blood. These receptors were collected from a middle-aged man who had recovered from COVID-19.

The J gene is TRBJ1-2, the V gene TRBV4-2; 9 positions agree with TRBD1. The CDR3 extends over 15 amino acids. V was clipped by 4 bases and J by 3 bases; unmatched bases: 6. The germline CDR1 and CDR2 sequences are LGHNA and YNFKEQ. Here the CDR3 reads CASSPHRGQDYGYTF. The CDR3, as DNA: TGTGCCAGCAGCCCCCACAGGGGGCAGGACTATGGCTACACCTTC.

V is TRBV7-2 and J is TRBJ2-1; TRBD2 matches at 9 bases. With V trimmed by 1 base and J by 0 bases, 7 bases remained unmatched. The CDR3 is 18 amino acids. Germline V CDR1 and CDR2: SGHTA, FQGNSA. In DNA, the CDR3 is TGTGCCAGCAGCTTAGAAGGCGGGAGGGCCCTCTCCTACAATGAGCAGTTCTTC. This encodes CASSLEGGRALSYNEQFF.

V is TRBV4-1 and J is TRBJ2-1, with 9 bases fitting TRBD2. This CDR3 has 14 amino acids. V was pared by 5 bases and J by 6 bases, with 5 bases of the junction left unmatched. The V gene's germline CDR1 is MGHRA and CDR2 YSYEKL. CDR3 sequence (DNA): TGCGCCAGCAGCTTAGCGGGAGCGGGCAATGAGCAGTTCTTC. This translates into CASSLAGAGNEQFF.

The chain uses TRBV7-9 and TRBJ1-5, with TRBD1 identical over 7 bases. This CDR3 has 14 amino acids. V lost 5 bases to trimming and J lost 4 bases; unmatched junction nucleotides: 5. The germline CDR1 and CDR2 sequences are SEHNR and FQNEAQ (reference sequence). The DNA of the CDR3 is TGTGCCAGCAGCCCAGGGACAGATAATCAGCCCCAGCATTTT. Translated: CASSPGTDNQPQHF.

There are a few counts of this clone. Other DNA variants within this sample encode the same CDR3. V gene TRBV29-1 combines with J gene TRBJ1-5, with TRBD1 identical over 7 bases. V lost 4 bases to trimming and J lost 4 bases; unmatched junction nucleotides: 7. The CDR3 has 14 amino acids. Germline lookup yields CDR1 SQVTM and CDR2 ANQGSEA. The CDR3 DNA reads TGCAGCGTTGGGGGAAGGGGGCAAAATCAGCCCCAGCATTTT. Protein product: CSVGGRGQNQPQHF.

This clone was seen a single time. This chain connects TRBV19 to TRBJ2-1; 9 nucleotides match TRBD1. V shed 7 bases and J 1 base; nucleotides not matched to a gene: 5. This CDR3 has 15 amino acids. From germline, CDR1 is LNHDA and CDR2 SQIVND (reference sequence). Here the CDR3 DNA reads TGTGCCAGTACCCCTGACAGGGGGTCCTACAATGAGCAGTTCTTC. It yields the protein CASTPDRGSYNEQFF.

This clone showed up just a few times. The V gene is TRBV18, the J gene TRBJ2-2; TRBD2 might be the D (5 bases). The CDR3 is 12 residues long. The germline CDR1 and CDR2 sequences are KGHSH and LQKENI. V was cut by 10 bases and J by 6 bases, with 12 bases left in between. The CDR3 nucleotides are TGTGCCACCGGAAGCGGCCCCGGGGAGCTGTTTTTT. Translating it yields CATGSGPGELFF.

The chain recombines TRBV5-6 with TRBJ1-3; 9 nucleotides agree with TRBD1. Germline V gene lookup returns CDR1 SGHDT and CDR2 YYEEEE. The V gene end was trimmed by 3 bases and the J gene end by 3 bases; junction bases not matched to a gene: 10. CDR3 length: 17 amino acids. CDR3 sequence reads: CASSWRGQGRIGNTIYF. DNA of the CDR3: TGTGCCAGCAGCTGGAGGGGACAGGGAAGAATTGGAAACACCATATATTTT.

The chain carries TRBV6-6 and TRBJ1-2, with 8 bases aligning to TRBD1. The CDR3 runs 15 residues. In germline, CDR1 is MNHNY, CDR2 SVGAGI (reference sequence). After removal of 2 bases from V and 3 bases from J, the junction contained 5 bases not matched to a gene. CDR3 DNA: TGTGCCAGCAGTTACGGACAGGGACGAGACTATGGCTACACCTTC. It yields the protein CASSYGQGRDYGYTF.

V usage is TRBV28 and J usage is TRBJ2-7, with 7 bases that match TRBD1. Trimming took 3 bases from V and 2 from J; bases not matched to a gene: 4. Germline-derived CDR1 and CDR2 are MDHEN and SYDVKM. The CDR3 totals 14 residues. The CDR3: CASSFGTATYEQYF. CDR3 coding DNA: TGTGCCAGCAGTTTCGGGACAGCCACCTACGAGCAGTACTTC.

The rearrangement links TRBV4-1 to TRBJ2-7; 8 bases fit TRBD2. V shed 0 bases, J shed 3 bases, and the junction held 7 bases outside the gene matches. The CDR3 runs 16 residues. Germline assignment: CDR1 MGHRA and CDR2 YSYEKL. In nucleotides, the CDR3 is TGCGCCAGCAGCCAAGAGAGACTAGCGACTGGCTACGAGCAGTACTTC. Translation gives CASSQERLATGYEQYF.

The chain recombines TRBV28 with TRBJ1-1, with 7 bases lining up with TRBD1. The CDR3 sequence is 14 residues long. V was pared by 5 bases and J by 0 bases, with 3 bases of the junction left unmatched. Germline V gives CDR1 MDHEN, CDR2 SYDVKM. The DNA of the CDR3 is TGTGCCAGCAGTCCCGGGACAGTGAACACTGAAGCTTTCTTT. Amino acids: CASSPGTVNTEAFF.

The chain uses TRBV28 and TRBJ1-2; tentatively, D is TRBD1 (6 bases). V was trimmed by 6 bases and J by 8 bases, leaving 19 bases between them. The CDR3 is 14 residues long. CDR1 is MDHEN and CDR2 is SYDVKM in the germline V gene. DNA for the CDR3: TGTGCCAGCAGCTTACCGCCCAGGGGTGGAGGCTACACCTTC. Translating it yields CASSLPPRGGGYTF.

In this sample, this clone turned up once. The chain couples TRBV28 to TRBJ1-4; no firm D call. Trimming pared 3 bases from V and 7 bases from J, leaving 9 bases between. The length of the CDR3 is 13 residues. Germline V gene sequence: CDR1 MDHEN, CDR2 SYDVKM. CDR3 in DNA: TGTGCCAGCAGTTTTGAGGGAAGTGAAAAACTGTTTTTT. As protein: CASSFEGSEKLFF.

The rearrangement uses TRBV7-9 and TRBJ2-5, with a possible D match to TRBD1 (5 bases). Germline V gene sequence: CDR1 SEHNR, CDR2 FQNEAQ (reference sequence). Trimming shortened V by 4 bases and J by 0 bases, and 9 bases separated the two germline ends. This CDR3 has 14 amino acids. CDR3 protein: CASSSRQHQETQYF. The CDR3 DNA sequence: TGTGCCAGCAGCTCCCGACAGCACCAAGAGACCCAGTACTTC.

This chain links TRBV7-2 with TRBJ2-7, with D hard to call. CDR1 SGHTA and CDR2 FQGNSA come from the germline V gene. V was cut by 3 bases and J by 3 bases, with 12 bases left in between. This CDR3 region has 14 residues. The CDR3 DNA follows: TGTGCCAGCAGCTTTTATACCTCCGGCTACGAGCAGTACTTC. Protein sequence: CASSFYTSGYEQYF.

The chain uses TRBV28 and TRBJ1-3, with 10 bases identical to TRBD1. Per the germline V gene, CDR1 is MDHEN and CDR2 is SYDVKM. The length of the CDR3 is 15 residues. The J segment lost 2 bases and the V segment lost 6 bases, leaving 4 bases of the junction unmatched. As DNA, the CDR3 is TGTGCCAGCAGAAAGACAGGGGGCGCTGGAAACACCATATATTTT. Its protein is CASRKTGGAGNTIYF.

This clone showed up just once. The chain links TRBV12-3 or TRBV12-4 to TRBJ1-1, with unresolved D. The CDR3 consists of 13 residues. The V gene lost 2 bases and the J gene lost 5 bases, with 9 bases spanning the gap. CDR3 amino acids: CASSLTRQTEAFF. The DNA of the CDR3 is TGTGCCAGCAGTTTAACCAGGCAGACTGAAGCTTTCTTT.

Regarding this clone: The sample carries other DNA sequences with the same CDR3. V gene TRBV19 combines with J gene TRBJ2-1, with 7 bases matching TRBD2. This CDR3 has 14 residues. After removal of 4 bases from V and 0 bases from J, the junction contained 0 bases not matched to a gene. The germline CDR1 and CDR2 sequences are LNHDA and SQIVND (reference sequence). DNA of the CDR3: TGTGCCAGTAGTAGCGGGAGCTCCTACAATGAGCAGTTCTTC. Protein sequence: CASSSGSSYNEQFF. Together with reference TRBV19 and TRBJ2-1, the CDR3 gives the full variable domain: DGGITQSPKYLFRKEGQNVTLSCEQNLNHDAMYWYRQDPGQGLRLIYYSQIVNDFQKGDIAEGYSVSREKKESFPLTVTSAQKNPTAFYLCASSSGSSYNEQFFGPGTRLTVL.

The rearrangement joins TRBV7-6 to TRBJ1-6, with D tentatively TRBD1 (5 bases). V lost 3 bases and J lost 6, with 9 bases in between. Germline V gene lookup returns CDR1 SGHVS and CDR2 FNYEAQ. The CDR3 runs to 14 residues. This CDR3 reads CASSFGGGNSPLHF. In nucleotides, the CDR3 is TGTGCCAGCAGCTTTGGGGGAGGTAATTCACCCCTCCACTTT.

The rearrangement uses TRBV9 and TRBJ2-1; possibly TRBD1 for D (5 bases). The CDR3 runs to 15 residues. V shed 0 bases and J shed 3 bases, with 10 bases lying between them. Germline V gene data show CDR1 as SGDLS and CDR2 as YYNGEE. The CDR3 DNA follows: TGTGCCAGCAGCGTAGGATCAGGGCTCTACAATGAGCAGTTCTTC. Protein product: CASSVGSGLYNEQFF.

V and J are TRBV14 and TRBJ2-3; tentatively, D is TRBD1 (6 bases). The germline V and J ends were trimmed by 4 bases and 2 bases, with 10 bases remaining between them. The CDR3 is made up of 14 amino acids. Germline-derived CDR1 and CDR2 are SGHDN and FVKESK. The CDR3 bases are TGTGCCAGCAGCCCCTGGACAGACACAGATACGCAGTATTTT. It translates to CASSPWTDTDTQYF. Full variable domain (rest looked up from reference TRBV14 and TRBJ2-3): EAGVTQFPSHSVIEKGQTVTLRCDPISGHDNLYWYRRVMGKEIKFLLHFVKESKQDESGMPNNRFLAERTGGTYSTLKVQPAELEDSGVYFCASSPWTDTDTQYFGPGTRLTVL.

This clone was recorded once. The genes are TRBV30 and TRBJ1-2; D might be TRBD1 (5 bases). Germline CDR1 reads GTSNPN; CDR2 reads SVGIG (reference sequence). The CDR3 extends over 15 amino acids. V lost 0 bases and J lost 0, with 11 bases in between. CDR3 sequence (DNA): TGTGCCTGGAGTGTACAGGTCGGACCTAACTATGGCTACACCTTC. Protein: CAWSVQVGPNYGYTF.

This clone occurred once. V is TRBV6-1 and J is TRBJ1-5; no definite D call. The CDR3 is made up of 14 amino acids. V shed 0 bases and J shed 9 bases, with 12 bases lying between them. From germline, CDR1 is MNHNS and CDR2 SASEGT. CDR3 in DNA: TGTGCCAGCAGTGAAGCGAGGGCTCAGAGGCCCCAGCATTTT. Translating gives CASSEARAQRPQHF.

The CDR3 DNA follows: TGTGCCAGTTCGGGGGACCTCTTGGGTCAGCCCCAGCATTTT. Translation: CASSGDLLGQPQHF. The genes are TRBV27 and TRBJ1-5; D is perhaps TRBD1 (5 bases). CDR3 length equals 14 residues. CDR1 is MNHEY and CDR2 is SMNVEV in the germline V gene (reference sequence). Trimming took off 9 bases at V and 6 bases at J, with 18 bases between the two ends.

This chain uses TRBV6-5 with TRBJ2-7; possibly TRBD1 for D (5 bases). This CDR3 contains 15 residues. V gave up 7 bases and J gave up 2 bases, with 18 bases separating them. Per the germline V gene, CDR1 is MNHEY and CDR2 is SVGAGI. The CDR3 here is CASTLTQGPTYEQYF. The CDR3 DNA sequence: TGTGCCAGCACCCTAACCCAGGGTCCCACCTACGAGCAGTACTTC.